This record looks at one TCR beta chain sequence and its context. These data belong to a study of blood T cell repertoires in COVID-19. Study context: Italy, Spain and the United States were the sources of the convalescent and acute COVID-19 samples.

Libraries were prepared by immunoSEQ multiplex PCR; TCRdb keeps only in-frame clonotypes and omits some of them. The table has around 250,000 clones, approximately 84% seen once; the top ten hold over 14%. V shed 5 bases and J shed 1 base, with 12 bases lying between them. The CDR3 runs to 14 residues. The germline gives CDR1 SGDLS, CDR2 YYNGEE. The V and J genes are TRBV9 and TRBJ1-1; D possibly corresponds to TRBD1 (5 bases). Sequencing was done on a sample of PBMCs or T cells enriched from blood (not recorded which). This sequence was found in a man aged 35-49 years who had recovered from COVID-19. DNA of the CDR3: TGTGCCAGCAGGGCGGACACAACGAACACTGAAGCTTTCTTT. Translating gives CASRADTTNTEAFF.